A single sample is the source of the 22 T cell receptor beta chains below, sequenced in a study of blood T cell repertoires in COVID-19. Assay: immunoSEQ multiplex PCR; the TCRdb copy retains only in-frame clones and omits some. There are some 250,000 clones in the sample; 65% to 85% occur only once, and 25% to 35% lies in the top ten. Sequenced sample: peripheral blood. The receptors were gathered from a man in his forties or fifties with acute or convalescent COVID-19.

This sequence joins TRBV30 and TRBJ1-1, with 10 bases fitting TRBD1. Per the germline V gene, CDR1 is GTSNPN and CDR2 is SVGIG (reference sequence). Germline trimming cut 0 bases from V and 1 base from J; bases unmatched to any gene: 8. The CDR3 extends over 17 amino acids. The CDR3: CAWSVSLGQGENTEAFF. Here the CDR3 DNA reads TGTGCCTGGAGTGTAAGTCTCGGACAGGGGGAGAACACTGAAGCTTTCTTT.

The chain carries TRBV19 and TRBJ2-7; TRBD1 aligns across 7 bases. The CDR3 length is 13 residues. V lost 6 bases to trimming and J lost 3 bases; unmatched junction nucleotides: 5. Germline V gives CDR1 LNHDA, CDR2 SQIVND (reference sequence). The DNA of the CDR3 is TGTGCCAGTAGGAAGGGACAGTTCTACGAGCAGTACTTC. This translates into CASRKGQFYEQYF.

J is TRBJ2-2 and V is TRBV11-2; D is unclear. Between the trimmed V and J ends, which lost 1 base and 1 base, there was a span of 4 bases. Per the germline V gene, CDR1 is SGHAT and CDR2 is FQNNGV. The CDR3 totals 14 residues. CDR3 sequence (DNA): TGTGCCAGCAGCTTAGTTAGGAACACCGGGGAGCTGTTTTTT. It translates to CASSLVRNTGELFF.

This chain joins TRBV5-4 and TRBJ1-2; D gene ambiguous. Germline V CDR1 and CDR2: SGHNT, YYREEE (reference sequence). Trimming stripped 4 bases from V and 4 bases from J, with 14 bases between. CDR3 length equals 14 residues. The CDR3 sequence is CASSTRGGSYGYTF. CDR3 DNA sequence: TGTGCCAGCAGCACAAGAGGAGGGAGCTATGGCTACACCTTC.

The chain joins TRBV28 to TRBJ1-1, with D unclear. CDR3 length equals 13 residues. V dropped 3 bases and J dropped 7 bases, with 12 bases sitting between them. Germline CDR1 is MDHEN and CDR2 is SYDVKM. In DNA, the CDR3 is TGTGCCAGCAGTTTGCCAGCAAACTATGAAGCTTTCTTT. Translating gives CASSLPANYEAFF.

The chain recombines TRBV5-4 with TRBJ2-3; D remains ambiguous. CDR3 length equals 16 residues. Germline lookup yields CDR1 SGHNT and CDR2 YYREEE (reference sequence). V lost 0 bases and J 2 bases, leaving 13 bases between the germline ends. The CDR3 nucleotides are TGTGCCAGCAGCTTGGCCCTACAGAGATCCACAGATACGCAGTATTTT. This translates into CASSLALQRSTDTQYF.

The chain carries TRBV2 and TRBJ1-2; D call uncertain. Germline V lookup: CDR1 SNHLY, CDR2 FYNNEI. V was pared by 4 bases and J by 2 bases, with 8 bases between. The CDR3 consists of 13 residues. For the CDR3, the DNA is TGTGCCAGCAGTGTCAACCGGAACTATGGCTACACCTTC. Its protein is CASSVNRNYGYTF.

The chain uses TRBV5-4 and TRBJ2-1; D is possibly TRBD2 (6 bases). Deletions cut 0 bases from V and 2 bases from J, with 12 bases between. CDR3 length: 16 residues. Germline CDR1 and CDR2: SGHNT and YYREEE (reference sequence). The CDR3 DNA follows: TGTGCCAGCAGCTTGGTCGGCGGGAATGCCTACAATGAGCAGTTCTTC. Protein: CASSLVGGNAYNEQFF. The complete variable domain, with remaining parts taken from reference TRBV5-4 and TRBJ2-1, reads ETGVTQSPTHLIKTRGQQVTLRCSSQSGHNTVSWYQQALGQGPQFIFQYYREEENGRGNFPPRFSGLQFPNYSSELNVNALELDDSALYLCASSLVGGNAYNEQFFGPGTRLTVL.

Comments on this clone: A much bigger clone sits one base away, suggesting this may be a read error. The V call is TRBV5-1, the J call TRBJ2-6; D is undetermined. CDR1 and CDR2 (germline): SGHRS, YFSETQ. The length of the CDR3 is 15 residues. CDR3 loop: CASNLDSSGANVLTF. CDR3 coding DNA: TGCGCCAGCAACTTGGATAGCTCTGGGGCCAACGTCCTGACTTTC.

The chain links TRBV4-1 to TRBJ2-3, with 7 bases lining up with TRBD2. Germline V gene data show CDR1 as MGHRA and CDR2 as YSYEKL. Germline trimming cut 5 bases from V and 2 bases from J; bases unmatched to any gene: 16. The CDR3 length is 18 residues. CDR3 DNA: TGCGCCAGCAGCTCCAAGAGGGGTCTAGCGGAGCTCACAGATACGCAGTATTTT. The encoded protein is CASSSKRGLAELTDTQYF.

A few counts support this clone. The chain combines TRBV3-1 (or the pseudogene TRBV3-2) with TRBJ1-5; D gene unclear. Germline CDR1 is LGHDT and CDR2 is YNNKEL (reference sequence). The CDR3 consists of 13 residues. Trimming stripped 0 bases from V and 4 bases from J, with 4 bases between. The CDR3 DNA sequence: TGTGCCAGCAGCCAAGATCTAAATCAGCCCCAGCATTTT. As protein: CASSQDLNQPQHF.

This rearrangement joins TRBV6-5 to TRBJ1-1, with 9 bases fitting TRBD1. There are 15 residues in the CDR3. Trimming cost V 6 bases and J 3 bases; bases outside gene matches: 8. Germline-derived CDR1 and CDR2 are MNHEY and SVGAGI. CDR3 DNA sequence: TGTGCCAGCAGCCATACAGGGGGCACGGACACTGAAGCTTTCTTT. It translates to CASSHTGGTDTEAFF.

The chain combines TRBV5-4 with TRBJ1-2; TRBD1 matches 9 bases. Losses at the gene ends were 4 bases for V and 3 bases for J; bases not matched to a gene: 4. The CDR3 covers 14 residues. CDR1 and CDR2 from the germline V gene are SGHNT and YYREEE (reference sequence). The CDR3 nucleotides read TGTGCCAGCAGCAGGGACAGGGCCCACTATGGCTACACCTTC. Its translation: CASSRDRAHYGYTF.

The J gene is TRBJ2-5, the V gene TRBV5-6; D remains unclear. From germline, CDR1 is SGHDT and CDR2 YYEEEE. Trimming left V 1 base short and J 5 bases short, with 15 bases between. This CDR3 is 15 amino acids long. The CDR3 loop reads CASSLKVTEEETQYF. The DNA for the CDR3 is TGTGCCAGCAGCTTGAAGGTAACAGAAGAGGAGACCCAGTACTTC.

This sequence joins TRBV5-1 and TRBJ2-5; tentative D call: TRBD1 (6 bases). The V end was cut by 0 bases, the J end by 2 bases, with 14 bases between. CDR1 is SGHRS, CDR2 YFSETQ, per germline. The CDR3 runs to 16 residues. CDR3 DNA: TGCGCCAGCAGCTTGGGGGGGCAACAGTGGCAAGAGACCCAGTACTTC. Amino acids: CASSLGGQQWQETQYF.

The chain employs TRBV7-2 and TRBJ1-5, with D tentatively TRBD1 (5 bases). The CDR3 contains 14 residues. V lost 2 bases to trimming and J lost 5 bases, with 10 bases between them. Germline V gene data show CDR1 as SGHTA and CDR2 as FQGNSA. CDR3 loop: CASSLNGDYQPQHF. CDR3 coding DNA: TGTGCCAGCAGCTTAAATGGGGACTATCAGCCCCAGCATTTT.

This sequence joins TRBV11-2 and TRBJ1-1; maybe TRBD1 (5 bases). The CDR3 is 14 amino acids. Trimming cost V 3 bases and J 3 bases, with 11 bases left between them. Looked up from germline, CDR1 is SGHAT and CDR2 is FQNNGV. CDR3 residues: CASSFGGSHTEAFF. The CDR3 DNA is TGTGCCAGCAGCTTCGGGGGTAGCCACACTGAAGCTTTCTTT.

This rearrangement joins TRBV7-9 to TRBJ1-1, with TRBD1 as a possible D gene (6 bases). Germline values: CDR1 SEHNR, CDR2 FQNEAQ (reference sequence). V was shortened by 1 base and J by 2 bases, with 11 bases between the two germline ends. The CDR3 contains 15 residues. The CDR3 loop is CASSLVAGTNTEAFF. The CDR3 coding sequence is TGTGCCAGCAGCTTAGTCGCAGGGACAAACACTGAAGCTTTCTTT.

V is TRBV14 and J is TRBJ2-1, with 10 nucleotides matching TRBD2. Germline V gene data show CDR1 as SGHDN and CDR2 as FVKESK. V shed 0 bases, J shed 16 bases, and the junction held 6 bases outside the gene matches. The CDR3 is 13 amino acids. CDR3 in amino acids: CASSQDPLAGAFF. CDR3 DNA: TGTGCCAGCAGCCAAGACCCTCTAGCGGGAGCCTTCTTC. Filled out from reference TRBV14 and TRBJ2-1, the complete variable domain reads EAGVTQFPSHSVIEKGQTVTLRCDPISGHDNLYWYRRVMGKEIKFLLHFVKESKQDESGMPNNRFLAERTGGTYSTLKVQPAELEDSGVYFCASSQDPLAGAFFGPGTRLTVL.

This sequence joins TRBV5-1 and TRBJ1-2; the match to TRBD1 covers 8 bases. Germline values: CDR1 SGHRS, CDR2 YFSETQ. The trim removed 4 bases at V and 5 bases at J, leaving 13 bases unmatched. This CDR3 spans 16 amino acids. CDR3 in amino acids: CASSDPTWTGIYGYTF. The CDR3 DNA sequence: TGCGCCAGCAGCGACCCAACGTGGACAGGGATTTATGGCTACACCTTC.

The CDR3 DNA is TGTGCCAGCAGCTTAGATAGCGGGAGATCGAGTGAGCAGTTCTTC. Amino acids: CASSLDSGRSSEQFF. This chain uses TRBV11-3 with TRBJ2-1; the match to TRBD2 covers 9 bases. CDR3 length: 15 residues. V gave up 0 bases and J gave up 9 bases; unmatched junction bases: 6. The V gene's germline CDR1 is SGHNT and CDR2 YENEEA.

V and J are TRBV9 and TRBJ1-1; TRBD1 might be the D (6 bases). Germline V CDR1 and CDR2: SGDLS, YYNGEE. This CDR3 region has 15 residues. V was trimmed by 1 base and J by 1 base, leaving 11 bases between them. The CDR3 bases are TGTGCCAGCAGCGTAAGTACAGGGTCGAACACTGAAGCTTTCTTT. Protein product: CASSVSTGSNTEAFF.